The following is a TCR beta chain sequence with its context. Trimming took off 2 bases at V and 0 bases at J, with 15 bases between the two ends. The germline V gene has CDR1 SGHKS and CDR2 YYEKEE (reference sequence). This CDR3 is built from 18 residues. This sample was taken from a study of T cell repertoires in cytomegalovirus infection. Each CDR3 protein is one row after TCRdb ran MiXCR on the reads. The repertoire holds under 850,000 distinct CDR3 sequences, with 35% to 45% as singletons. The TCR sequence derives from a human donor in good health (CMV status not recorded). Some clones in this sample may be carry-over from other donors' samples. What was sequenced was PBMCs. The gene calls are TRBV5-5 and TRBJ2-6; no definite D call. The CDR3 DNA follows: TGTGCCAGCAGCTTAGGAAGCACCCAACACTCTGGGGCCAACGTCCTGACTTTC. Translated: CASSLGSTQHSGANVLTF.